The clone carrying this T cell receptor (beta chain) was seen repeatedly, ten times or more. Its antigen is not identified. This record belongs to a study of identical twins. V was pared by 7 bases and J by 10 bases, with 7 bases of the junction left unmatched. Germline CDR1 ENHRY, CDR2 SYGVKD. The CDR3 is made up of 12 amino acids. Template switching introduced a universal primer site, and the cDNA bore unique molecular identifiers. TCRdb called the 5' RACE reads again in MiXCR, with one record for every CDR3 protein. The sample has approximately 620,000 distinct CDR3 sequences; 8.6% are singletons. Study conclusions and caveats: Those out-of-frame alpha sequences shared by twins showed an excess of low generation probability. Less excess twin sharing appeared in beta out-of-frame sequences. Reduced insertions were recorded for abundant cord blood beta clonotypes, with no such pattern in memory repertoires.

These data were also filed under a second study, of yellow fever vaccine responses in identical twins.

V usage is TRBV10-3 and J usage is TRBJ2-1; 7 bases agree with TRBD1. The origin of this receptor is a woman between 18 and 30 years old in good health. Sequenced sample: PBMCs. The CDR3 here is CAITTGAPEQFF. DNA for the CDR3: TGTGCCATCACTACAGGGGCTCCGGAGCAGTTCTTC.